This T cell receptor (beta chain) was profiled in a study of T-cell reconstitution after alpha-beta-depleted transplantation in children. Study results and limitations: There were reportedly several hundred expanded graft clones from which alpha-beta T cells came about two months after transplant. One year post-transplant, T-cell counts and diversity were largely derived from T cells produced anew.

Construction of the TCRbeta library involved unique molecular identifiers. TCRdb re-called the PCR reads through MiXCR, storing one row per CDR3 protein. The sample consists of 700,000 or so distinct CDR3 sequences, about 12% of them appearing once. Notes on this clonotype: What it recognizes is unknown.

Trimming took 8 bases from V and 1 from J, leaving 11 bases between them. CDR1 and CDR2 from the germline V gene are LNHDA and SQIVND (reference sequence). This CDR3 spans 13 amino acids. The TCR comes from a girl aged 2 to 10 with congenital amegakaryocytic thrombocytopenia, due to receive a stem cell transplant. The sequencing used PBMCs, collected before TCRalphabeta/CD19-depleted stem cell transplant. This chain links TRBV19 with TRBJ1-1; D gene uncertain. For the CDR3, the DNA is TGTGCCAGTGCCGTCACCAAGAACACTGAAGCTTTCTTT. Its translation: CASAVTKNTEAFF.